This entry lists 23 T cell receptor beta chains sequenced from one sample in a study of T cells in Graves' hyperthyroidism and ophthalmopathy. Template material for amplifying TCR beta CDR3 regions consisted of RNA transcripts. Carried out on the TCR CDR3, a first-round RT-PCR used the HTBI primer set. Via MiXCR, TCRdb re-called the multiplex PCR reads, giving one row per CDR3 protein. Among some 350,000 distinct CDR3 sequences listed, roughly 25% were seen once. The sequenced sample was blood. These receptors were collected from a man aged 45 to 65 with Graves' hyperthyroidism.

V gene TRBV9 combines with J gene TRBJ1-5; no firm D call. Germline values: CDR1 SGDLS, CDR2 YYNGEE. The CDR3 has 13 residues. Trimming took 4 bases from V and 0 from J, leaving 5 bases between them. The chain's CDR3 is CASSMGSNQPQHF. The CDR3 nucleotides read TGTGCCAGCAGCATGGGTAGCAATCAGCCCCAGCATTTT.

The chain's CDR3 is CASDPGRGRSYNEQFF. The CDR3 nucleotides read TGTGCCAGCGACCCAGGGAGGGGGCGCTCCTACAATGAGCAGTTCTTC. V and J are TRBV7-9 and TRBJ2-1; D tentatively fits TRBD1 or TRBD2 (7 bases each). The V gene's germline CDR1 is SEHNR and CDR2 FQNEAQ (reference sequence). The CDR3 is 16 residues long. Trimming stripped 8 bases from V and 0 bases from J, with 17 bases between. Full variable domain (outside the CDR3, taken from reference TRBV7-9 and TRBJ2-1): DTGVSQNPRHKITKRGQNVTFRCDPISEHNRLYWYRQTLGQGPEFLTYFQNEAQLEKSRLLSDRFSAERPKGSFSTLEIQRTEQGDSAMYLCASDPGRGRSYNEQFFGPGTRLTVL.

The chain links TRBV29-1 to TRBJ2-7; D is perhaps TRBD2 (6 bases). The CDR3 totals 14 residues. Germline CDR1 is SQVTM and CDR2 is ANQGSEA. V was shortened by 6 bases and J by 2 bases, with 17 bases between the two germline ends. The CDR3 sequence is CSVKAGTHAYEQYF. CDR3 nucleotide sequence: TGCAGCGTCAAAGCCGGGACTCATGCCTACGAGCAGTACTTC.

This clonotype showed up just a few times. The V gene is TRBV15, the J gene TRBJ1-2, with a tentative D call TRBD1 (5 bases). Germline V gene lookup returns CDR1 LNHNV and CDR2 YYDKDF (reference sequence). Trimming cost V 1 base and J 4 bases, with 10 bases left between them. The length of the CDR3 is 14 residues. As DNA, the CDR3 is TGTGCCACCAGCAGAGTTACAGGCGCCTATGGCTACACCTTC. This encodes CATSRVTGAYGYTF.

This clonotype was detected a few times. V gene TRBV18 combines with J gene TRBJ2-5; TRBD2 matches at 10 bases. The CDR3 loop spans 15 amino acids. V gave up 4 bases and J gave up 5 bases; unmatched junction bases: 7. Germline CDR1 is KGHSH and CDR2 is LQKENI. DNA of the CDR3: TGTGCCAGCTCACGCAGCGGGAGGGCCGACGAGACCCAGTACTTC. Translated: CASSRSGRADETQYF.

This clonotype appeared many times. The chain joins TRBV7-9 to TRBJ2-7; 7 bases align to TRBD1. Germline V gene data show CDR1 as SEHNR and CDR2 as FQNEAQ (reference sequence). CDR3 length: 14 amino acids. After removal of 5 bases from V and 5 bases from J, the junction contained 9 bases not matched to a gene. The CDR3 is CASSITTGIHEQYF. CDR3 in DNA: TGTGCCAGCAGCATAACGACAGGGATCCACGAGCAGTACTTC.

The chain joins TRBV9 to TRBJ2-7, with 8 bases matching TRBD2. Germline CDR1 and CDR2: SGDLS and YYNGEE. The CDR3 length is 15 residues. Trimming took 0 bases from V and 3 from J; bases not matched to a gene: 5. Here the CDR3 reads CASSVASGFNYEQYF. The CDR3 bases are TGTGCCAGCAGCGTAGCTAGCGGGTTCAACTACGAGCAGTACTTC.

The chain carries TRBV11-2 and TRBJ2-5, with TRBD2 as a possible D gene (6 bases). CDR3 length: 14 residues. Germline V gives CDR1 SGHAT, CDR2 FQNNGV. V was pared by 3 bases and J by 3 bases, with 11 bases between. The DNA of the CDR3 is TGTGCCAGCAGCTTTGCGGGATGGAAAGAGACCCAGTACTTC. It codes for CASSFAGWKETQYF.

The CDR3 DNA reads as TGTGCCAGCAGCCGGGACAGCTTTGCAACTAATGAAAAACTGTTTTTT. Translation: CASSRDSFATNEKLFF. The gene calls are TRBV12-3 or TRBV12-4 and TRBJ1-4; 7 bases match TRBD1. This CDR3 spans 16 amino acids. J was trimmed by 0 bases and V by 6 bases; bases with no gene match: 7.

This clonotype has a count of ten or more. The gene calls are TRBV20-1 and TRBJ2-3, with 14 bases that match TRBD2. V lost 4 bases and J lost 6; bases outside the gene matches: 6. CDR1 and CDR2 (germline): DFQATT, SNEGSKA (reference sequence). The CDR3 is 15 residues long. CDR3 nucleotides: TGCAGTGCTATTCCGGGACTAGCGGGAGTTGATACGCAGTATTTT. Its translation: CSAIPGLAGVDTQYF.

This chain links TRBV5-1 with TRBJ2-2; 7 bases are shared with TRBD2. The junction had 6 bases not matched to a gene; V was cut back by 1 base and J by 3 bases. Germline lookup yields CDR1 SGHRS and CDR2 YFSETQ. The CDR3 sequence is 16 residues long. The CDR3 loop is CASSLQGGRYTGELFF. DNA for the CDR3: TGCGCCAGCAGCTTGCAGGGAGGGAGGTACACCGGGGAGCTGTTTTTT.

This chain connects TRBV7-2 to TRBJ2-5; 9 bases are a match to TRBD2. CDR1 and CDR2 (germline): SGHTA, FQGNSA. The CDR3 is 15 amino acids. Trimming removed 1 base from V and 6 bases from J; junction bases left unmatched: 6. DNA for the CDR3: TGTGCCAGCAGCTTAGATAGCGGGAGTTCTAAGACCCAGTACTTC. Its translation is CASSLDSGSSKTQYF.

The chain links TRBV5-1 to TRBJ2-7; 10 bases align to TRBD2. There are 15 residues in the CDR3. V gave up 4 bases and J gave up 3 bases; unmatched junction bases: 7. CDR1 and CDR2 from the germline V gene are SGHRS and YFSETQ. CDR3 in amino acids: CASSMASGGLYEQYF. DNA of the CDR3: TGCGCCAGCAGCATGGCTAGCGGGGGTCTCTACGAGCAGTACTTC.

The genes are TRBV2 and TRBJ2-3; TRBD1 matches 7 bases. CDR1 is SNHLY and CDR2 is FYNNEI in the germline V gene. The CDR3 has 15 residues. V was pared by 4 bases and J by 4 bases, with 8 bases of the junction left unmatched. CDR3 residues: CASSGRGLVSDTQYF. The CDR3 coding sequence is TGTGCCAGCAGTGGAAGGGGGCTTGTTTCAGATACGCAGTATTTT.

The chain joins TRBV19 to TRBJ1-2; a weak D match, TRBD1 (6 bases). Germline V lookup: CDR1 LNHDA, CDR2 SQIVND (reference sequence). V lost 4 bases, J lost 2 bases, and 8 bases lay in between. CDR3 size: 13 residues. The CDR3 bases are TGTGCCAGTAGTAGACAGGCGAACTATGGCTACACCTTC. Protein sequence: CASSRQANYGYTF.

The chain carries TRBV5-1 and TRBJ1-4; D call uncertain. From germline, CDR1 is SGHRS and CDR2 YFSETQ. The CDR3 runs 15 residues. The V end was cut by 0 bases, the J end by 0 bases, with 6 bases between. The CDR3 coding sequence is TGCGCCAGCAGCTTGGGGGTTACAACTAATGAAAAACTGTTTTTT. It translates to CASSLGVTTNEKLFF.

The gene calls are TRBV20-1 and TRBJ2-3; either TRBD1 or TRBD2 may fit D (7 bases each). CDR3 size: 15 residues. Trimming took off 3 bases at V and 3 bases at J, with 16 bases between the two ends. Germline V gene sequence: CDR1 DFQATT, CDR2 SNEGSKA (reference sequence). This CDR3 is CSARDLRGGTDTQYF. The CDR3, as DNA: TGCAGTGCTAGGGACCTCAGGGGGGGGACAGATACGCAGTATTTT.

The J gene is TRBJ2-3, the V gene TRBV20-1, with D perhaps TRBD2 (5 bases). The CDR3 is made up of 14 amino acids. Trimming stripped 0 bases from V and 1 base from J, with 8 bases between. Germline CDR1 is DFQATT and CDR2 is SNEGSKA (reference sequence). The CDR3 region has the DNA TGCAGTGCTAGAGATTCCGGGGGCACAGATACGCAGTATTTT. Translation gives CSARDSGGTDTQYF.

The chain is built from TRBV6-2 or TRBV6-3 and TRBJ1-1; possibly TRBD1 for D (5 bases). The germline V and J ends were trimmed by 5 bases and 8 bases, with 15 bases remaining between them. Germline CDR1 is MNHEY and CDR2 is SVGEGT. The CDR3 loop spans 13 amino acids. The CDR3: CASSTSGTREAFF. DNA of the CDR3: TGTGCCAGCAGTACATCCGGGACGCGGGAAGCTTTCTTT.

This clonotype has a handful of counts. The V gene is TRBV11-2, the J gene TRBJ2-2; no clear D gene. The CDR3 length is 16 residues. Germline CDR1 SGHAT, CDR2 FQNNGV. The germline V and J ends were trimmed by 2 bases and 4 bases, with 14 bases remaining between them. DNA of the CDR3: TGTGCCAGCAGCTTAAATCTCTTAGGGCGCACCGGGGAGCTGTTTTTT. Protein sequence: CASSLNLLGRTGELFF.

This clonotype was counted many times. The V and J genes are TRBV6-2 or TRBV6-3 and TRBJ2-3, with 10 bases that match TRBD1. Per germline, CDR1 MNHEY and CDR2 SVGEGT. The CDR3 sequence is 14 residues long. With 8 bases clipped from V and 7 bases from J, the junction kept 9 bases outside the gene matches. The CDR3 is CASLKTGGKYTQYF. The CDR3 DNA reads TGTGCCAGCCTAAAGACAGGGGGCAAGTATACGCAGTATTTT.

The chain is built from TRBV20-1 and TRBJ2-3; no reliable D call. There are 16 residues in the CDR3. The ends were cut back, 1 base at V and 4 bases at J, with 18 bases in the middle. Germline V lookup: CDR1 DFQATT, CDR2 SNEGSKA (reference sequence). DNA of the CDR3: TGCAGTGCTAGAGGTGCGGACCGAAGGAGCCCAGATACGCAGTATTTT. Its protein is CSARGADRRSPDTQYF.

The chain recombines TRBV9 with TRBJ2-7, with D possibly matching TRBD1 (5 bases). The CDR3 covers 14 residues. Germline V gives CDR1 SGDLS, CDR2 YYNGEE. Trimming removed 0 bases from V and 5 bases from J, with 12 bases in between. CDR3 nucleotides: TGTGCCAGCAGCGTAGCGGCAGGGTTCAACGAGCAGTACTTC. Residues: CASSVAAGFNEQYF.